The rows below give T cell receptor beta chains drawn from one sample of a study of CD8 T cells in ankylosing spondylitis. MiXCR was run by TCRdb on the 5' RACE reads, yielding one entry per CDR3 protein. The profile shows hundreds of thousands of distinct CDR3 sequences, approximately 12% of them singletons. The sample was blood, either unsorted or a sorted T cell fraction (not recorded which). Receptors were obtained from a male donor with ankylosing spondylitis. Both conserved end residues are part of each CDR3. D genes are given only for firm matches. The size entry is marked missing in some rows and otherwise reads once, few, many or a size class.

cdr3_aa: CASSRRLARDEQFF; cdr3_nt: TGTGCCAGCAGTCGGAGGCTAGCTCGCGATGAGCAGTTCTTC; j_call: TRBJ2-1; v_call: TRBV12-3/TRBV12-4; d_call: -; clone_size: -
cdr3_aa: CASSLNQGASYEQYF; cdr3_nt: TGCGCCAGCAGCTTGAACCAGGGGGCATCATACGAGCAGTACTTC; j_call: TRBJ2-7; v_call: TRBV5-1; d_call: TRBD1; clone_size: -
cdr3_aa: CSARAGGDNSPLHF; cdr3_nt: TGCAGTGCTAGAGCTGGAGGGGATAATTCACCCCTCCACTTT; j_call: TRBJ1-6; v_call: TRBV20-1; d_call: -; clone_size: few
cdr3_aa: CSARDFGASGTYGNEQFF; cdr3_nt: TGCAGTGCTAGAGATTTCGGAGCGAGCGGGACATACGGGAATGAGCAGTTCTTC; j_call: TRBJ2-1; v_call: TRBV20-1; d_call: -; clone_size: few
cdr3_aa: CASSQESLVNRGQDTQYF; cdr3_nt: TGCGCCAGCAGCCAAGAAAGTTTAGTGAACAGGGGGCAAGATACGCAGTATTTT; j_call: TRBJ2-3; v_call: TRBV4-3; d_call: TRBD1; clone_size: -
cdr3_aa: CATSDSRGGNTEAFF; cdr3_nt: TGTGCCACCAGTGATTCCAGGGGGGGGAACACTGAAGCTTTCTTT; j_call: TRBJ1-1; v_call: TRBV24-1; d_call: TRBD1; clone_size: -
cdr3_aa: CASAPLGGSYEQYF; cdr3_nt: TGCGCCAGCGCTCCTTTGGGGGGCTCCTACGAGCAGTACTTC; j_call: TRBJ2-7; v_call: TRBV5-1; d_call: -; clone_size: -
cdr3_aa: CAWSVGRARTGELFF; cdr3_nt: TGTGCCTGGAGTGTAGGCCGCGCAAGGACCGGGGAGCTGTTTTTT; j_call: TRBJ2-2; v_call: TRBV30; d_call: -; clone_size: few
cdr3_aa: CASSSGQGAYQPQHF; cdr3_nt: TGTGCCAGCAGCTCGGGACAGGGGGCGTATCAGCCCCAGCATTTT; j_call: TRBJ1-5; v_call: TRBV7-2; d_call: TRBD1; clone_size: few
cdr3_aa: CASSSMGTGVYGYTF; cdr3_nt: TGTGCCAGCAGTTCTATGGGGACAGGGGTCTATGGCTACACCTTC; j_call: TRBJ1-2; v_call: TRBV7-9; d_call: TRBD1; clone_size: -
cdr3_aa: CASSIQGEAFF; cdr3_nt: TGCGCCAGCAGCATACAGGGTGAAGCTTTCTTT; j_call: TRBJ1-1; v_call: TRBV5-1; d_call: -; clone_size: -
cdr3_aa: CASSQDRQASGPTYEQYF; cdr3_nt: TGCGCCAGCAGCCAAGATAGGCAGGCTAGCGGGCCGACCTACGAGCAGTACTTC; j_call: TRBJ2-7; v_call: TRBV4-3; d_call: TRBD2; clone_size: few
cdr3_aa: CASSLGPRVYGYTF; cdr3_nt: TGTGCCAGCAGCTTAGGGCCTAGGGTTTATGGCTACACCTTC; j_call: TRBJ1-2; v_call: TRBV7-2; d_call: -; clone_size: few
cdr3_aa: CASSTRDRLSPTYEQYF; cdr3_nt: TGTGCCAGCAGCACCCGGGACAGGTTATCGCCTACCTACGAGCAGTACTTC; j_call: TRBJ2-7; v_call: TRBV21-1; d_call: -; clone_size: -
cdr3_aa: CSARANLGRRINEKLFF; cdr3_nt: TGCAGTGCTAGAGCTAACTTGGGGCGGCGGATTAATGAAAAACTGTTTTTT; j_call: TRBJ1-4; v_call: TRBV20-1; d_call: -; clone_size: few
cdr3_aa: CSAYILGRGQTEAFF; cdr3_nt: TGCAGTGCTTATATACTGGGGAGGGGGCAGACTGAAGCTTTCTTT; j_call: TRBJ1-1; v_call: TRBV20-1; d_call: TRBD1; clone_size: -
cdr3_aa: CAWSVHGSSYEQYF; cdr3_nt: TGTGCCTGGAGTGTACATGGCAGTTCCTACGAGCAGTACTTC; j_call: TRBJ2-7; v_call: TRBV30; d_call: -; clone_size: -
cdr3_aa: CASSGSGGSDTQYF; cdr3_nt: TGTGCCAGCAGCGGTAGCGGGGGGTCAGATACGCAGTATTTT; j_call: TRBJ2-3; v_call: TRBV7-3; d_call: TRBD2; clone_size: few
cdr3_aa: CASSLGPAGGFSGANVLTF; cdr3_nt: TGTGCCAGCAGCTTAGGTCCCGCAGGGGGCTTTTCTGGGGCCAACGTCCTGACTTTC; j_call: TRBJ2-6; v_call: TRBV11-1; d_call: TRBD1; clone_size: few
cdr3_aa: CASSYRVRNTEAFF; cdr3_nt: TGTGCCAGCAGTTACAGGGTACGGAACACTGAAGCTTTCTTT; j_call: TRBJ1-1; v_call: TRBV6-5; d_call: -; clone_size: few
cdr3_aa: CATSEPSGTYEQYF; cdr3_nt: TGTGCCACCAGTGAGCCTAGCGGAACCTACGAGCAGTACTTC; j_call: TRBJ2-7; v_call: TRBV24-1; d_call: TRBD2; clone_size: -
cdr3_aa: CASSGVWEQYF; cdr3_nt: TGTGCCAGCTCCGGGGTTTGGGAGCAGTACTTC; j_call: TRBJ2-7; v_call: TRBV6-1; d_call: -; clone_size: few
cdr3_aa: CASSRVSNSPLHF; cdr3_nt: TGTGCCAGCAGTCGGGTCAGCAATTCACCCCTCCACTTT; j_call: TRBJ1-6; v_call: TRBV5-6; d_call: -; clone_size: many
cdr3_aa: CASSYGPRGYGYTF; cdr3_nt: TGTGCCAGCAGTTACGGGCCGCGAGGCTATGGCTACACCTTC; j_call: TRBJ1-2; v_call: TRBV6-5; d_call: -; clone_size: few
cdr3_aa: CASSLGLGNTGELFF; cdr3_nt: TGTGCCAGCAGCTTAGGCCTAGGGAACACCGGGGAGCTGTTTTTT; j_call: TRBJ2-2; v_call: TRBV7-2; d_call: -; clone_size: many
cdr3_aa: CSAPDPAGTSGRAIYNEQFF; cdr3_nt: TGCAGTGCGCCCGACCCTGCCGGGACTAGCGGGAGGGCCATCTACAATGAGCAGTTCTTC; j_call: TRBJ2-1; v_call: TRBV20-1; d_call: TRBD2; clone_size: few
cdr3_aa: CAISDRETQYF; cdr3_nt: TGTGCCATCAGTGATCGGGAGACCCAGTACTTC; j_call: TRBJ2-5; v_call: TRBV10-3; d_call: -; clone_size: few
cdr3_aa: CASSLLGFGGNTIYF; cdr3_nt: TGTGCCAGCAGTTTATTGGGATTTGGTGGAAACACCATATATTTT; j_call: TRBJ1-3; v_call: TRBV12-3/TRBV12-4; d_call: -; clone_size: few
cdr3_aa: CSARGEAGTDTQYF; cdr3_nt: TGCAGTGCTAGAGGGGAAGCGGGCACAGATACGCAGTATTTT; j_call: TRBJ2-3; v_call: TRBV20-1; d_call: -; clone_size: -
cdr3_aa: CASSELDGLISTDTQYF; cdr3_nt: TGTGCCAGCAGTGAATTAGACGGGTTGATCAGCACAGATACGCAGTATTTT; j_call: TRBJ2-3; v_call: TRBV25-1; d_call: -; clone_size: few
cdr3_aa: CASSPGDSYTF; cdr3_nt: TGTGCCAGCAGCCCAGGGGATAGCTACACCTTC; j_call: TRBJ1-2; v_call: TRBV7-9; d_call: -; clone_size: -
cdr3_aa: CSVETSGLETQYF; cdr3_nt: TGCAGCGTTGAAACTAGCGGTCTGGAGACCCAGTACTTC; j_call: TRBJ2-5; v_call: TRBV29-1; d_call: TRBD2; clone_size: -
cdr3_aa: CASSQDSLSPLHF; cdr3_nt: TGCGCCAGCAGCCAAGACTCCCTTTCACCCCTCCACTTT; j_call: TRBJ1-6; v_call: TRBV4-3; d_call: -; clone_size: -